This TCR beta chain was sequenced during a study of T cell responses to AZD1222 COVID-19 vaccine. Study-wide findings and caveats: The donor group comprised mostly white British people and more females; the analysis possibly underestimated clonal diversity. CD4 TCRs associated with vaccination spanned spike, dominating at 160-218 and 743-854. The study found Spike-specific TCR breadth and depth rose after two AZD1222 doses. Reportedly, nearly half of unique spike TCRs recognized epitopes outside B.1.351/B.1.1.7 mutations.

Generated by immunoSEQ multiplex PCR, the TCRdb table keeps only in-frame clones and is missing some. The data contain roughly 140,000 clones, about 91% of them seen just once; the ten biggest clones take up 2% to 2.5%. The CDR3 consists of 11 residues. The germline V gene encodes CDR1 SGDLS and CDR2 YYNGEE. The ends were cut back, 0 bases at V and 9 bases at J, with 6 bases in the middle. Concerning this clone: Antigen: not known.

J is TRBJ1-2 and V is TRBV9; D is uncertain. The TCR was taken from an adult in good health. The input for sequencing was peripheral blood, taken on day 0 of AZD1222 vaccination. This CDR3 reads CASSVGGRYTF. The CDR3 coding sequence is TGTGCCAGCAGCGTAGGCGGCCGCTACACCTTC. Together with reference TRBV9 and TRBJ1-2, the CDR3 gives the full variable domain: DSGVTQTPKHLITATGQRVTLRCSPRSGDLSVYWYQQSLDQGLQFLIQYYNGEERAKGNILERFSAQQFPDLHSELNLSSLELGDSALYFCASSVGGRYTFGSGTRLTVV.